This T cell receptor (beta chain) appears in the sequencing data of a study of shared clonotypes between healthy human individuals. The study, taken as a whole, reports: The expectation was that sequencing depth would affect clonotype sharing among donors.

In regard to this clone: Its specificity is unknown.

Assay: immunoSEQ multiplex PCR; the TCRdb copy retains only in-frame clones and omits some. The sample lists around 510,000 clones; roughly four fifths were seen once. The germline V and J ends were trimmed by 8 bases and 0 bases, with 17 bases remaining between them. CDR3 length: 17 amino acids. Germline CDR1 is MRHNA and CDR2 is SNTAGT. The sequence derives from a woman aged 40-49 years in good health. Some clones in this sample may be carry-over from other donors' samples. The sequenced material came from PBMCs. The chain recombines TRBV6-4 with TRBJ2-6; D remains unclear. The CDR3 DNA is TGTGCCAGCGCGTCTGGCAGCTCGAACTCTGGGGCCAACGTCCTGACTTTC. Its protein product is CASASGSSNSGANVLTF.